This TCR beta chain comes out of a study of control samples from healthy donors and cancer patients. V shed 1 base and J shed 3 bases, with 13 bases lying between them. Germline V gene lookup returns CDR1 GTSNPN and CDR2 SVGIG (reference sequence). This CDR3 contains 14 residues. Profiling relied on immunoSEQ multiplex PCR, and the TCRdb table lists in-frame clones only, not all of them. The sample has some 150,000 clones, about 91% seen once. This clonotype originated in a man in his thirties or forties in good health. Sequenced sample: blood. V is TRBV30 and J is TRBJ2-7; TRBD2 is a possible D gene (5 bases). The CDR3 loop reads CAWSGLGLGYEQYF. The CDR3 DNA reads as TGTGCCTGGAGTGGACTCGGACTGGGCTACGAGCAGTACTTC.